This T cell receptor beta chain came from a study of blood T cells in healthy people across ages. Using a J-beta primer mix together with a sample-barcoded 5' primer, a second PCR was run for about 7 to 12 cycles. Every sample returned 2.5 million or more CDR3-containing paired-end reads. TCRdb re-analysed the 5' RACE reads in MiXCR, keeping a single row per CDR3 protein. Seen here are about 570,000 distinct CDR3 sequences, roughly 29% observed once, and the top ten hold under 20%. Peripheral blood from each donor was collected in a volume of 9.5 to 10 milliliters. The amount of total RNA extracted per sample was at least 5.5 micrograms. Trimming shortened V by 0 bases and J by 6 bases, and 16 bases separated the two germline ends. The CDR3 runs to 16 residues. CDR1 is SGHRS and CDR2 is YFSETQ in the germline V gene.

This sequence was found in a woman in her 70s in good health. Sequencing was performed on blood. The gene calls are TRBV5-1 and TRBJ2-1; maybe TRBD2 (6 bases). The CDR3 nucleotides are TGCGCCAGCAGCTTGGTACCGGGGGACTTACTCAATGAGCAGTTCTTC. This codes for CASSLVPGDLLNEQFF.